A single sample is the source of the 10 T cell receptor beta chains below, sequenced in a study of OX40 agonist ivuxolimab in advanced cancers. Clones were sequenced by immunoSEQ multiplex PCR, and TCRdb holds only the in-frame ones, with some missing. Here the sample spans 30,000 to 35,000 clones, around nine tenths being singletons. The starting material was CD4+ or CD8+ T cells sorted from blood, obtained in a trial of the OX40 agonist ivuxolimab. The receptors were sampled from an adult with an advanced solid tumor such as melanoma, head and neck, liver or kidney cancer.

The chain links TRBV6-5 to TRBJ1-1, with D possibly being TRBD1 (5 bases). Trimming removed 6 bases from V and 1 base from J, with 15 bases in between. CDR3 length: 15 residues. CDR1 is MNHEY, CDR2 SVGAGI, per germline. The CDR3 DNA reads as TGTGCCAGCAGCCCCCGAGGGGACCAGAACACTGAAGCTTTCTTT. Its protein product is CASSPRGDQNTEAFF.

This rearrangement joins TRBV25-1 to TRBJ2-5; D might be TRBD2 (6 bases). V was cut by 6 bases and J by 5 bases, with 13 bases left in between. Germline lookup yields CDR1 MGHDK and CDR2 SYGVNS. The CDR3 covers 13 residues. This CDR3 is CASRTSFAETQYF. CDR3 nucleotide sequence: TGTGCCAGCAGGACTAGTTTTGCGGAGACCCAGTACTTC. The complete variable domain, with remaining parts taken from reference TRBV25-1 and TRBJ2-5, reads EADIYQTPRYLVIGTGKKITLECSQTMGHDKMYWYQQDPGMELHLIHYSYGVNSTEKGDLSSESTVSRIRTEHFPLTLESARPSHTSQYLCASRTSFAETQYFGPGTRLLVL.

The rearrangement uses TRBV13 and TRBJ2-7; 7 nucleotides line up with TRBD2. CDR3 length: 16 amino acids. Trimming took 5 bases from V and 5 from J; bases not matched to a gene: 15. CDR1 is PRHDT and CDR2 is FYEKMQ in the germline V gene (reference sequence). Written as DNA, the CDR3 is TGTGCCAGCAGCATCACCCGAGCGGGGAGGGACGACGAGCAGTACTTC. This sequence encodes CASSITRAGRDDEQYF.

The CDR3 reads CASSNPPQTGREYGYTF. The CDR3 coding sequence is TGTGCCAGTAGTAACCCACCTCAGACAGGGAGGGAATATGGCTACACCTTC. J is TRBJ1-2 and V is TRBV19; 7 bases line up with TRBD1. The CDR3 is 17 amino acids. In germline, CDR1 is LNHDA, CDR2 SQIVND (reference sequence). The ends lost 4 bases at V and 5 bases at J; junction bases unmatched: 16. Full variable domain (rest looked up from reference TRBV19 and TRBJ1-2): DGGITQSPKYLFRKEGQNVTLSCEQNLNHDAMYWYRQDPGQGLRLIYYSQIVNDFQKGDIAEGYSVSREKKESFPLTVTSAQKNPTAFYLCASSNPPQTGREYGYTFGSGTRLTVV.

The CDR3 bases are TGTGCCAGCAGCCCCATCTATGGATTCAACAATGAGCAGTTCTTC. It is translated as CASSPIYGFNNEQFF. V gene TRBV7-8 combines with J gene TRBJ2-1; no definite D call. The CDR3 loop spans 15 amino acids. Germline V gives CDR1 SGHVS, CDR2 FQNEAQ. V was shortened by 5 bases and J by 5 bases, with 16 bases between the two germline ends.

This clone was seen only a few times. This chain uses TRBV27 with TRBJ2-7; 11 nucleotides agree with TRBD1. V was pared by 3 bases and J by 0 bases, with 4 bases of the junction left unmatched. Per the germline V gene, CDR1 is MNHEY and CDR2 is SMNVEV (reference sequence). The length of the CDR3 is 16 residues. In nucleotides, the CDR3 is TGTGCCAGCAGTTTGCTGGGGACAGGGGGCTCCTACGAGCAGTACTTC. It specifies CASSLLGTGGSYEQYF.

The chain joins TRBV19 to TRBJ2-2; perhaps TRBD2 as D (5 bases). Trimming stripped 3 bases from V and 3 bases from J, with 8 bases between. Per germline, CDR1 LNHDA and CDR2 SQIVND (reference sequence). The CDR3 has 14 residues. The CDR3 DNA reads TGTGCCAGTAGTATTGGACTCTACACCGGGGAGCTGTTTTTT. As protein: CASSIGLYTGELFF.

The chain uses TRBV11-2 and TRBJ2-2, with TRBD2 identical over 9 bases. Trimming removed 5 bases from V and 5 bases from J; junction bases left unmatched: 12. The CDR3 extends over 17 amino acids. Looked up from germline, CDR1 is SGHAT and CDR2 is FQNNGV. The CDR3 region is CASSPEEGLASTGELFF. Here the CDR3 DNA reads TGTGCCAGCAGCCCCGAAGAGGGACTAGCATCTACCGGGGAGCTGTTTTTT.

This clone was seen a single time. The gene calls are TRBV7-9 and TRBJ2-1; TRBD2 aligns across 11 bases. Germline CDR1 SEHNR, CDR2 FQNEAQ (reference sequence). Trimming removed 2 bases from V and 13 bases from J; junction bases left unmatched: 16. This CDR3 region has 17 residues. The CDR3 here is CASSLPTSGVSTTLQFF. Here the CDR3 DNA reads TGTGCCAGCAGCTTACCGACTAGCGGGGTTTCTACCACCCTTCAGTTCTTC.

V is TRBV18 and J is TRBJ2-7; D may be TRBD1 (5 bases). CDR1 is KGHSH, CDR2 LQKENI, per germline. Trimming stripped 0 bases from V and 5 bases from J, with 5 bases between. The length of the CDR3 is 12 residues. DNA of the CDR3: TGTGCCAGCTCACCACCGGACAACGAGCAGTACTTC. Translated: CASSPPDNEQYF.